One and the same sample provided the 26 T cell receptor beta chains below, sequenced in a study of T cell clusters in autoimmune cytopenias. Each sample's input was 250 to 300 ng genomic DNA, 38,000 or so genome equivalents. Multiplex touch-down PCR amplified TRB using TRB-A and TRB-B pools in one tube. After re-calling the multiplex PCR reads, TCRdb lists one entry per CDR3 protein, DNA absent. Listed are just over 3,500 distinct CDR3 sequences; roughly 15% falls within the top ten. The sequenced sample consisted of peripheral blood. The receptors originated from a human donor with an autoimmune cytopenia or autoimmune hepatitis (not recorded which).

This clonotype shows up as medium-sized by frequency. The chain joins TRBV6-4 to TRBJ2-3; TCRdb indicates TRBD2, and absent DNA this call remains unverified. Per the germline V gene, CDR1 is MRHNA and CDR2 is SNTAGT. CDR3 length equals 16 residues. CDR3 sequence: CASSVVTSGGPDTQYF.

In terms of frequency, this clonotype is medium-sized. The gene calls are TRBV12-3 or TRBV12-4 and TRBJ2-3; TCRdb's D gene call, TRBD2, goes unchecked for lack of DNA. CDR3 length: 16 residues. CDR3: CASRPGTSGITDTQYF.

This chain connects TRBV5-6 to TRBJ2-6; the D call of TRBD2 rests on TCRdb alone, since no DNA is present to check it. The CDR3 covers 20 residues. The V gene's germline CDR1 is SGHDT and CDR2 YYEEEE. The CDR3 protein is CASSNSPSGGALLGANVQTF.

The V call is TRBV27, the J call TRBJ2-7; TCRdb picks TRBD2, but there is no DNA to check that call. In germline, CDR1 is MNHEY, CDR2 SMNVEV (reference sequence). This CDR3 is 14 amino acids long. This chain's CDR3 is CASRGPGGGYEQYF.

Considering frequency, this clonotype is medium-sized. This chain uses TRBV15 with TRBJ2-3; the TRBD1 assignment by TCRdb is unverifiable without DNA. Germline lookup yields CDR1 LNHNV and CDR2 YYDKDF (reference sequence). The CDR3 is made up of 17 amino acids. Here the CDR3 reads CATSRAPQGFFTDTQYF.

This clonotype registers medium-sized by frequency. The CDR3 reads CASTPVIGSPLHF. The chain carries TRBV6-5 and TRBJ1-6. This CDR3 has 13 residues. From germline, CDR1 is MNHEY and CDR2 SVGAGI.

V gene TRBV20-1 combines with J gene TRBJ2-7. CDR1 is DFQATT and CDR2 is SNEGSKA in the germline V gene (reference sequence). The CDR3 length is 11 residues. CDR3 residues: CSARRAYEQYF.

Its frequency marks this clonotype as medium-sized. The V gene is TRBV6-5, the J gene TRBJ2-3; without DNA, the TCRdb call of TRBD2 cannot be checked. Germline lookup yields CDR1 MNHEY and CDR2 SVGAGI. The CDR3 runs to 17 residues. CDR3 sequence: CASSARGGAGRADTQYF.

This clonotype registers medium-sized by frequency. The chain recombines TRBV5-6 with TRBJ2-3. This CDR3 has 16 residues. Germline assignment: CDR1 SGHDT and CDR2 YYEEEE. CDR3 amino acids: CASSLVDPVSTDTQYF.

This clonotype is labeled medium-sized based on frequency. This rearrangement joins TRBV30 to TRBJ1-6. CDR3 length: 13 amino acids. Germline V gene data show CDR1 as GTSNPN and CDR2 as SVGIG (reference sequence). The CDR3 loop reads CACAGEYNSPLHF.

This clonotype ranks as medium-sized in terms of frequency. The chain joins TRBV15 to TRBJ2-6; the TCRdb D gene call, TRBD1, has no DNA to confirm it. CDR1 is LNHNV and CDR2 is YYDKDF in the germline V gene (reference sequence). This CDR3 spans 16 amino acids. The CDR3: CATSREGDSGANVLTF.

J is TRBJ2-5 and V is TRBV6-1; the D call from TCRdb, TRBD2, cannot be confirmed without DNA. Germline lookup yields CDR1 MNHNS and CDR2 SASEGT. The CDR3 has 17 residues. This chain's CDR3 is CASSGGTSGGQGETQYF.

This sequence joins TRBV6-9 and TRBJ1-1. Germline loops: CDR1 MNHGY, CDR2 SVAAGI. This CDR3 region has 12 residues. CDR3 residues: CASRPGLIEAFF.

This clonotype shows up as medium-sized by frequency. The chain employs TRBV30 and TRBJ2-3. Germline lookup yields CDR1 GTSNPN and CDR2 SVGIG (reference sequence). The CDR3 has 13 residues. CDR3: CAWSGSEADTQYF.

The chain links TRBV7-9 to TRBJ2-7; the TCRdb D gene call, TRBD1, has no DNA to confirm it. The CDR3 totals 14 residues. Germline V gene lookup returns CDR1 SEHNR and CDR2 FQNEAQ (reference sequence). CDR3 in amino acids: CASSLGPGSNEQYF.

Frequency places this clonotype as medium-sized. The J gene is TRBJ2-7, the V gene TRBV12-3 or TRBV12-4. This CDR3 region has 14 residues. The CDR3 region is CASSINRGSYEQYF.

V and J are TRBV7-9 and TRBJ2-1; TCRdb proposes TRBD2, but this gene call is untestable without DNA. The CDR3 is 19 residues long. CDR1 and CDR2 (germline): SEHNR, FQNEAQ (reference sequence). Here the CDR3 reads CASSQMRDAAAGGLIEQFF.

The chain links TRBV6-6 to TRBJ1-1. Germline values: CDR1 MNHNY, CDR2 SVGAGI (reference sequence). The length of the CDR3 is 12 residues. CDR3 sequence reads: CASSESLEEAFF.

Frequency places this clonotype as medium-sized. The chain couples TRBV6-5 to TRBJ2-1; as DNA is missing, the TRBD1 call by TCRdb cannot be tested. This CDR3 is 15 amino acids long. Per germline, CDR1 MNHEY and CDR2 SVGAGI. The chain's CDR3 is CASSYSMNRDNEQFF.

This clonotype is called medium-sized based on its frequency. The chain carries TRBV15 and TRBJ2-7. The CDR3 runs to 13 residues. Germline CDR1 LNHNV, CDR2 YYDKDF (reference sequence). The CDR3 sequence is CATSRGRPNEQYF. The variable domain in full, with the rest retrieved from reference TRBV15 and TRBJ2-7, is DAMVIQNPRYQVTQFGKPVTLSCSQTLNHNVMYWYQQKSSQAPKLLFHYYDKDFNNEADTPDNFQSRRPNTSFCFLDIRSPGLGDTAMYLCATSRGRPNEQYFGPGTRLTVT.

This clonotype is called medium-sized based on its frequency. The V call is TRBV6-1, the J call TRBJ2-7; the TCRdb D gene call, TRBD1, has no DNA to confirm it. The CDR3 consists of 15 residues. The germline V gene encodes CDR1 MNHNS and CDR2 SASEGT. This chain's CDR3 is CASSEGWSPHYEQYF.

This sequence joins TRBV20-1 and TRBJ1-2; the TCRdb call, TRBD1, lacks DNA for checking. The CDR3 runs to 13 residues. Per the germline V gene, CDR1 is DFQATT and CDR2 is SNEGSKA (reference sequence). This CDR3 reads CSALDRHNYGYTF.

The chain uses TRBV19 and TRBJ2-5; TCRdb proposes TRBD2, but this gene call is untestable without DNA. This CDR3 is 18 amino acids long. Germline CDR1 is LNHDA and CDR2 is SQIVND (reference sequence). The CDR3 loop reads CASSIGSTSGGTQETQYF.

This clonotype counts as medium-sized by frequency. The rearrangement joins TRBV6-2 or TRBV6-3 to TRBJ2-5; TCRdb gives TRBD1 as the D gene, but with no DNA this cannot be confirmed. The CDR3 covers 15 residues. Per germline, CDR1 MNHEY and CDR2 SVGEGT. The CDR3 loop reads CASSVGTGDTETQYF.

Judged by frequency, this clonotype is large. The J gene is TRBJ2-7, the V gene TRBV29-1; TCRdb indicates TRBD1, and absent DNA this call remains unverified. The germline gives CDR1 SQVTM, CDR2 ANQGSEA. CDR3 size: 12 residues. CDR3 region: CSVEGTGYEQYF.

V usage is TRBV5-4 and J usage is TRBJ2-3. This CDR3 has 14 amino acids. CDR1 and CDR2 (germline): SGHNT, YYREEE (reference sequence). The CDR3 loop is CASSLVWGQDTQYF. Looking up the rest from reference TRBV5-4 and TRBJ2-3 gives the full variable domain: ETGVTQSPTHLIKTRGQQVTLRCSSQSGHNTVSWYQQALGQGPQFIFQYYREEENGRGNFPPRFSGLQFPNYSSELNVNALELDDSALYLCASSLVWGQDTQYFGPGTRLTVL.